These T cell receptor beta chains were read from a single sample in a study of technical replicates of blood from a few donors. The table came from immunoSEQ multiplex PCR; TCRdb's copy has only in-frame clones and leaves some out. The table has more than 60,000 clones, 80% to 90% seen once. Sequencing was done on a sample of PBMCs. The source is a human donor in good health. Some clones in this sample may be carry-over from other donors' samples. The CDR3 runs from the conserved cysteine through the conserved F or W. A D gene is named only where the DNA matches it firmly. Expanded clones get a size class; other rows say once, few or many, or leave the size out.

TRBV4-1	once	TRBD2	TRBJ2-7	TGCGCCAGCAGCCAACCGGGGGGAATCTACGAGCAGTACTTC	CASSQPGGIYEQYF
TRBV7-9	-	TRBD1	TRBJ2-1	TGTGCCAGCAGCTCCCGGGACAGGGGATACAATGAGCAGTTCTTC	CASSSRDRGYNEQFF
TRBV5-6	-	-	TRBJ2-1	TGTGCCAGCAGCTTTCAGGGCTCCAATGAGCAGTTCTTC	CASSFQGSNEQFF
TRBV5-1	-	-	TRBJ1-1	TGCGCCAGTTTTGCCTCCGGGGGTTACACTGAAGCTTTCTTT	CASFASGGYTEAFF
TRBV5-1	-	-	TRBJ1-1	TGCGCCAGCAGCTTGACAGAGCCGAACACTGAAGCTTTCTTT	CASSLTEPNTEAFF
TRBV19	-	-	TRBJ2-7	TGTGCCAGACCCTGTGAGGCCCGGAACTATACGTACGAGCAGTACTTC	CARPCEARNYTYEQYF
TRBV23-1	-	TRBD1	TRBJ1-6	TGCGCCAGCAGTCCCGGGACAGGGATCCTCTCCTATAATTCACCCCTCCACTTT	CASSPGTGILSYNSPLHF
TRBV30	once	-	TRBJ1-6	TGTGCCTGGGCCCTGCTCCGAAATACTCTCCACTTT	CAWALLRNTLHF
TRBV11-2	-	TRBD2	TRBJ2-2	TGTGCCAGCAGCTTAGTCGCTAGCGGGAGGGTCACCGGGGAGCTGTTTTTT	CASSLVASGRVTGELFF
TRBV11-2	-	-	TRBJ2-7	TGTGCCAGCAGCCCGTGGCGGGACCCGAGCTCCTACGAGCAGTACTTC	CASSPWRDPSSYEQYF
TRBV11-3	once	-	TRBJ2-2	TGTGCCAGCAGCTTCAGACTAGGGGAGAACACCGGGGAGCTGTTTTTT	CASSFRLGENTGELFF
TRBV7-7	-	TRBD2	TRBJ2-2	TGTGCCAGCAGCTTAGATCCAGCGGGAGGCGACACCGGGGAGCTGTTTTTT	CASSLDPAGGDTGELFF
TRBV4-2	-	TRBD2	TRBJ2-7	TGTGCCAGCAGCCGCGGACTAGCCACCGAGCAGTACTTC	CASSRGLATEQYF
TRBV19	-	TRBD1	TRBJ1-2	TGTGCCAGTAGTATGACAGGGGAAGCCTATGGCTACACCTTC	CASSMTGEAYGYTF
TRBV2	-	TRBD2	TRBJ2-7	TGTGCCAGCAGTGCCGGACTAGCGGGAGGGCAACGCGAGCAGTACTTC	CASSAGLAGGQREQYF
TRBV18	-	-	TRBJ2-5	TGTGCCAGCTCCCCCCTGGAGACCCAGTACTTC	CASSPLETQYF
TRBV30	-	-	TRBJ2-3	TGTGCCTGGAGTGTAGCGCAACCCAGCACAGATACGCAGTATTTT	CAWSVAQPSTDTQYF
TRBV7-3	-	-	TRBJ2-7	TGTGCCAGCAGCTTTGACGGGGGAGAGCAGTACTTC	CASSFDGGEQYF
TRBV6-1	few	TRBD1	TRBJ2-7	TGTGCCAGCACCGTGAGGGGGCGCAGTCACGAGCAGTACTTC	CASTVRGRSHEQYF
TRBV19	few	-	TRBJ2-7	TGTGCCAAAATGGAGGGCCCCGAGCAGTACTTC	CAKMEGPEQYF
TRBV7-2	-	-	TRBJ2-5	TGTGCCAGCAGCCCCTCCTCGGGAGTAGAGACCCAGTACTTC	CASSPSSGVETQYF
TRBV30	-	-	TRBJ1-2	TGTGCCTGGATGCGGGGGGCGCGTAATGGCTACACCTTC	CAWMRGARNGYTF
TRBV27	-	-	TRBJ1-5	TGTGCCAGCTCAACTAACCCTTCAAGCAATCAGCCCCAGCATTTT	CASSTNPSSNQPQHF
TRBV11-2	-	-	TRBJ2-5	TGTGCCAGCAGCCTCCAAGAGACCCAGTACTTC	CASSLQETQYF
TRBV20-1	few	-	TRBJ1-1	TGCAGTGCTAGGGGCAACACTGAAGCTTTCTTT	CSARGNTEAFF
TRBV6-5	-	-	TRBJ1-3	TGTGCCAGTGGGGGGGCGCCCTTATATTTT	CASGGAPLYF
TRBV15	-	TRBD2	TRBJ2-1	TGTGCCACCAGCAGACCTAGCGGGGCCTACAATGAGCAGTTCTTC	CATSRPSGAYNEQFF
TRBV7-3	-	-	TRBJ1-2	TGTGCCAGCAGCGCCGGACAGTTGCAGCCCCACACCTTC	CASSAGQLQPHTF
TRBV12-5	-	-	TRBJ2-7	TGTGCTAGTGGCTTTGCCGGAGGGTACGAGCAGTACTTC	CASGFAGGYEQYF
TRBV7-9	-	TRBD1	TRBJ1-1	TGTGCCAGCAGCTTAGCGTCAGGGGGCCACACTGAAGCTTTCTTT	CASSLASGGHTEAFF
TRBV7-2	-	TRBD2	TRBJ2-3	TGTGCCAGCAGCTTAGGTATAGCGGGCTATACAACAGATACGCAGTATTTT	CASSLGIAGYTTDTQYF
TRBV7-9	-	-	TRBJ2-3	TGTGCCAGCAGCGCTCAGGGGTGGAGCACAGATACGCAGTATTTT	CASSAQGWSTDTQYF
TRBV20-1	-	-	TRBJ1-1	TGCAGTGCGAGAACGAGGACTGAAGCTTTCTTT	CSARTRTEAFF
TRBV14	few	TRBD2	TRBJ2-5	TGTGCCAGCAGCCAAGATTTGGTGAGGGGGCTAGCGGGAGAGATCCAAGAGACCCAGTACTTC	CASSQDLVRGLAGEIQETQYF
TRBV4-1	-	-	TRBJ1-2	TGCGCCAGCAGCCAAAATCAGGCCTTCAACTATGGCTACACCTTC	CASSQNQAFNYGYTF
TRBV5-6	-	TRBD1	TRBJ1-2	TGTGCCAGCAGCACAGGGGGCAGAGGCTATGGCTACACCTTC	CASSTGGRGYGYTF
TRBV9	-	-	TRBJ2-7	TGTGCCAGCAGCGCGGGACACCACTACGAGCAGTACTTC	CASSAGHHYEQYF
TRBV19	-	-	TRBJ1-5	TGTGCCAGTAAATCCAGGGATCAGCCCCAGCATTTT	CASKSRDQPQHF
TRBV7-6	-	TRBD1	TRBJ1-5	TGTGCCAGCAGCCCATTGGGACAGGGGAATCAGCCCCAGCATTTT	CASSPLGQGNQPQHF
TRBV27	-	-	TRBJ1-2	TGTGCCAGCGCACGGGGGGGAGGGGTTGGCTATGGCTACACCTTC	CASARGGGVGYGYTF
TRBV4-2	-	-	TRBJ1-2	TGTGCCAGCAGCCAAGATTTTCACAGCAACTATGGCTACACCTTC	CASSQDFHSNYGYTF
TRBV10-3	-	-	TRBJ2-1	TGTGCCATCAGTGAGACAGTTACGAACCCCTACAATGAGCAGTTCTTC	CAISETVTNPYNEQFF
TRBV19	-	-	TRBJ1-1	TGTGCCAGTAGTCGGGGCGAAGGGGGAACTGAAGCTTTCTTT	CASSRGEGGTEAFF
TRBV10-3	-	-	TRBJ2-7	TGTGCCATCAGCCCGGAGAGTCAAGGGCAGTACTTC	CAISPESQGQYF
TRBV9	-	-	TRBJ2-3	TGTGCCAGCAGCGCCGACCTAGGCGGGATTCTCACAGATACGCAGTATTTT	CASSADLGGILTDTQYF
TRBV11-2	-	TRBD2	TRBJ2-5	TGTGCCAGCAGCTTAGGCCTAGCGGGGGGTCGTGAGACCCAGTACTTC	CASSLGLAGGRETQYF
TRBV7-9	-	TRBD2	TRBJ2-7	TGTGCCAGCAGCCAAGTGGGACTAGCTCTGGACGAGCAGTACTTC	CASSQVGLALDEQYF